The 8 T cell receptor beta chains below all came from one sample that was sequenced in a study of T cells in Graves' hyperthyroidism and ophthalmopathy. There were TCR beta CDR3 regions amplified from RNA transcripts. An initial round of RT-PCR targeting the TCR CDR3 relied on the HTBI primer set. TCRdb redid the calling of the multiplex PCR reads with MiXCR, one entry per CDR3 protein. This repertoire shows some 350,000 distinct CDR3 sequences, about an eighth found once; its top ten account for about a third. Material for sequencing was blood. The receptors come from a middle-aged woman with Graves' ophthalmopathy.

This clonotype was detected many times. The CDR3 here is CASSLEGFGYTF. In DNA, the CDR3 is TGTGCCAGCAGTTTAGAGGGTTTTGGCTACACCTTC. The V gene is TRBV12-3 or TRBV12-4, the J gene TRBJ1-2, with D hard to call. Trimming shortened V by 1 base and J by 7 bases, and 7 bases separated the two germline ends. CDR3 size: 12 residues.

This clonotype has ten or more counts. The rearrangement uses TRBV30 and TRBJ2-2; tentatively, D is TRBD1 or TRBD2 (5 bases each). CDR1 is GTSNPN and CDR2 is SVGIG in the germline V gene (reference sequence). CDR3 length equals 12 residues. The V and J ends lost 3 bases and 3 bases respectively, with 5 bases between them. CDR3 sequence reads: CAWRGDTGELFF. The CDR3, as DNA: TGTGCCTGGAGGGGGGACACCGGGGAGCTGTTTTTT.

This clonotype showed up many times. The J gene is TRBJ1-3, the V gene TRBV28; no reliable D call. V shed 5 bases and J shed 2 bases, with 10 bases lying between them. Looked up from germline, CDR1 is MDHEN and CDR2 is SYDVKM. This CDR3 is 14 amino acids long. Here the CDR3 reads CASSTAVTGNTIYF. The CDR3 region has the DNA TGTGCCAGCAGTACTGCAGTAACTGGAAACACCATATATTTT.

This clonotype has a count of ten or more. The V call is TRBV7-2, the J call TRBJ2-1; 7 positions agree with TRBD2. The trim removed 8 bases at V and 0 bases at J, leaving 4 bases unmatched. This CDR3 is 14 amino acids long. Germline V gene sequence: CDR1 SGHTA, CDR2 FQGNSA. The CDR3 DNA is TGTGCCAGCCGGCGGGGGAGCTCCTACAATGAGCAGTTCTTC. Translating it yields CASRRGSSYNEQFF.

This clonotype was observed a few times. The chain has TRBV20-1 and TRBJ2-2; a possible D gene is TRBD1 (6 bases). The CDR3 extends over 15 amino acids. Between the trimmed V and J ends, which lost 3 bases and 1 base, there was a span of 12 bases. Germline V gene data show CDR1 as DFQATT and CDR2 as SNEGSKA (reference sequence). The CDR3 DNA reads TGCAGTGCTAGGGATAACAGGGAGAACACCGGGGAGCTGTTTTTT. Amino acid sequence: CSARDNRENTGELFF.

The V and J genes are TRBV29-1 and TRBJ2-3, with 7 nucleotides matching TRBD1. Germline loops: CDR1 SQVTM, CDR2 ANQGSEA. V trimming: 7 bases; J trimming: 2 bases; junction bases outside the gene matches: 12. This CDR3 has 15 amino acids. The CDR3 DNA is TGCAGCGCCATCACTCGGGACAGCGCCACAGATACGCAGTATTTT. Its protein is CSAITRDSATDTQYF.

This clonotype was seen ten or more times. The chain is built from TRBV6-1 and TRBJ2-3; 7 bases are a match to TRBD2. The V gene's germline CDR1 is MNHNS and CDR2 SASEGT. CDR3 length: 15 amino acids. V lost 4 bases to trimming and J lost 3 bases; unmatched junction nucleotides: 7. The CDR3 protein is CASSGGREVTDTQYF. CDR3 DNA: TGTGCCAGCAGTGGGGGCCGGGAGGTAACAGATACGCAGTATTTT.

In this sample, this clonotype turned up many times. The chain is built from TRBV11-2 and TRBJ2-7; weak D call: TRBD1 (6 bases). V shed 5 bases and J shed 5 bases, with 16 bases lying between them. There are 14 residues in the CDR3. CDR1 and CDR2 (germline): SGHAT, FQNNGV. The CDR3 is CASSVQGQVDEQYF. CDR3 DNA sequence: TGTGCCAGCAGCGTCCAGGGGCAGGTGGACGAGCAGTACTTC.